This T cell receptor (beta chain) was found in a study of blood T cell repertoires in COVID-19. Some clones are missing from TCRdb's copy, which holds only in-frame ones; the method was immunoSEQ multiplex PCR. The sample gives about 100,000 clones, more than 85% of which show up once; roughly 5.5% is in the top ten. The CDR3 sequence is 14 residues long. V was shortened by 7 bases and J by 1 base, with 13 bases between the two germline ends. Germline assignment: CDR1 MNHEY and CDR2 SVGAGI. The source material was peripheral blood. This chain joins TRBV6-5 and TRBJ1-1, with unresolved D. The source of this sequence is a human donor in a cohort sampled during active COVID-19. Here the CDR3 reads CASNGRSSNTEAFF. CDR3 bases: TGTGCCAGCAATGGGAGAAGCTCGAACACTGAAGCTTTCTTT.